Listed here are 22 T cell receptor beta chains from one sample, sequenced in a study of glioma-infiltrating T cells. TCR alpha and beta CDR3 regions were amplified from RNA using iRepertoire nested multiplex PCR. TCRdb reprocessed the multiplex PCR reads via MiXCR and lists one record per CDR3 protein. This table has 300,000 to 450,000 distinct CDR3 sequences, 41% appearing once. Sequenced: glioma tissue, nonneoplastic brain tissue, or PBMCs (not recorded which). Every receptor here comes from a human donor with low-grade glioma or glioblastoma, undergoing nonglioma brain surgery, or in good health (not recorded which).

At least ten counts were recorded for this clonotype. V usage is TRBV6-1 and J usage is TRBJ2-3; 11 nucleotides match TRBD2. Germline-derived CDR1 and CDR2 are MNHNS and SASEGT. V lost 10 bases to trimming and J lost 2 bases; unmatched junction nucleotides: 11. This CDR3 is built from 16 residues. The CDR3 nucleotides read TGTGCCACCGCCCCGACTAGCGGGATTCCCACAGATACGCAGTATTTT. Its protein product is CATAPTSGIPTDTQYF.

CDR3 residues: CASSFSVGTYEQYF. The CDR3 bases are TGTGCCAGCAGTTTTTCGGTGGGAACCTACGAGCAGTACTTC. The rearrangement links TRBV7-9 to TRBJ2-7; D remains unclear. In germline, CDR1 is SEHNR, CDR2 FQNEAQ (reference sequence). CDR3 size: 14 residues. Trimming removed 6 bases from V and 2 bases from J, with 14 bases in between. Full variable domain (outside the CDR3, taken from reference TRBV7-9 and TRBJ2-7): DTGVSQNPRHKITKRGQNVTFRCDPISEHNRLYWYRQTLGQGPEFLTYFQNEAQLEKSRLLSDRFSAERPKGSFSTLEIQRTEQGDSAMYLCASSFSVGTYEQYFGPGTRLTVT.

The V and J genes are TRBV19 and TRBJ1-2, with D hard to call. This CDR3 spans 13 amino acids. CDR1 and CDR2 from the germline V gene are LNHDA and SQIVND (reference sequence). The V end lost 3 bases, the J end lost 2 bases, and 7 bases lay between the germline ends. CDR3 bases: TGTGCCAGTAGTATGGATCGCAACTATGGCTACACCTTC. This translates into CASSMDRNYGYTF.

This clonotype was found a few times. This chain joins TRBV5-4 and TRBJ1-2, with 10 bases identical to TRBD1. From germline, CDR1 is SGHNT and CDR2 YYREEE (reference sequence). Trimming took 2 bases from V and 11 from J; bases not matched to a gene: 9. This CDR3 comprises 14 residues. The CDR3 DNA reads TGTGCCAGCAGCTTCAGGGGACAGGGGAGGGGGTACACCTTC. The encoded protein is CASSFRGQGRGYTF.

The chain links TRBV6-2 or TRBV6-3 to TRBJ2-2; 7 nucleotides match TRBD1. Trimming removed 2 bases from V and 2 bases from J; junction bases left unmatched: 8. This CDR3 is built from 17 residues. The germline V gene encodes CDR1 MNHEY and CDR2 SVGEGT. CDR3 sequence: CASSYRMAGGNTGELFF. CDR3 DNA: TGTGCCAGCAGTTACCGAATGGCAGGGGGAAACACCGGGGAGCTGTTTTTT.

This chain joins TRBV29-1 and TRBJ2-3, with 8 bases identical to TRBD2. Looked up from germline, CDR1 is SQVTM and CDR2 is ANQGSEA. Unmatched junction bases numbered 8, after V lost 5 bases and J lost 4 bases. The CDR3 sequence is 14 residues long. The CDR3 coding sequence is TGCAGCGTTTTCGGGAGGGCCCGGGCAGATACGCAGTATTTT. This sequence encodes CSVFGRARADTQYF.

Notes on this clonotype: One end of the junction does not line up with germline, which may come from a read error. The chain recombines TRBV15 with TRBJ2-2; 12 nucleotides match TRBD2. CDR3 length equals 17 residues. Per germline, CDR1 LNHNV and CDR2 YYDKDF (reference sequence). Written as DNA, the CDR3 is TGTGCCACCAGAAGAGCCCCGGGACTAGCGGGCACCGGGGAGCTGTTTTTT. Translation gives CATRRAPGLAGTGELFF. The full variable domain, with the rest looked up from reference TRBV15 and TRBJ2-2, is DAMVIQNPRYQVTQFGKPVTLSCSQTLNHNVMYWYQQKSSQAPKLLFHYYDKDFNNEADTPDNFQSRRPNTSFCFLDIRSPGLGDTAMYLCATRRAPGLAGTGELFFGEGSRLTVL.

A few counts support this clonotype. J is TRBJ2-1 and V is TRBV5-4; weak D call: TRBD2 (6 bases). Trimming stripped 3 bases from V and 2 bases from J, with 12 bases between. Germline V gene data show CDR1 as SGHNT and CDR2 as YYREEE (reference sequence). This CDR3 spans 15 amino acids. The CDR3 loop reads CASSSRRGAYNEQFF. CDR3 DNA: TGTGCCAGCAGCTCCCGACGCGGGGCCTACAATGAGCAGTTCTTC.

The rearrangement joins TRBV27 to TRBJ2-7, with D possibly TRBD1 on 5 matching bases. This CDR3 is built from 13 residues. Trimming pared 5 bases from V and 3 bases from J, leaving 11 bases between. Germline CDR1 and CDR2: MNHEY and SMNVEV (reference sequence). The CDR3 is CASSQTGHYEQYF. CDR3 coding DNA: TGTGCCAGCAGTCAAACCGGACACTACGAGCAGTACTTC.

Worth noting for this clonotype: Likely a read error: the CDR3 ends without its conserved phenylalanine or tryptophan. V gene TRBV6-5 combines with J gene TRBJ2-1; tentatively, D is TRBD1 or TRBD2 (6 bases each). V was trimmed by 3 bases and J by 6 bases, leaving 18 bases between them. Germline V CDR1 and CDR2: MNHEY, SVGAGI. The CDR3 totals 16 residues. The CDR3 reads CASSYSDPGARNEQFL. CDR3 coding DNA: TGTGCCAGCAGTTATTCGGACCCGGGGGCCCGCAATGAGCAGTTCCTC.

This clonotype turned up a few times. The V and J genes are TRBV25-1 and TRBJ2-7; D is undetermined. The V end lost 3 bases, the J end lost 3 bases, and 3 bases lay between the germline ends. The CDR3 extends over 11 amino acids. Per germline, CDR1 MGHDK and CDR2 SYGVNS. This CDR3 reads CASSDRYEQYF. Written as DNA, the CDR3 is TGTGCCAGCAGTGATCGCTACGAGCAGTACTTC.

This chain connects TRBV28 to TRBJ2-3, with D possibly matching TRBD1 (6 bases). Between the trimmed V and J ends, which lost 11 bases and 2 bases, there was a span of 17 bases. Germline V gene sequence: CDR1 MDHEN, CDR2 SYDVKM. The CDR3 totals 14 residues. CDR3: CACIPQGSTDTQYF. CDR3 in DNA: TGTGCCTGTATCCCCCAGGGGTCCACAGATACGCAGTATTTT.

This chain links TRBV7-9 with TRBJ2-3; D call uncertain. V dropped 1 base and J dropped 2 bases, with 10 bases sitting between them. The CDR3 length is 15 residues. CDR1 is SEHNR and CDR2 is FQNEAQ in the germline V gene (reference sequence). The CDR3 nucleotides read TGTGCCAGCAGCTTAGATCTGGGGTCCACAGATACGCAGTATTTT. It yields the protein CASSLDLGSTDTQYF.

This clonotype occurred many times. The rearrangement uses TRBV7-2 and TRBJ1-5; D is unclear. The V end lost 1 base, the J end lost 0 bases, and 4 bases lay between the germline ends. This CDR3 spans 14 amino acids. From germline, CDR1 is SGHTA and CDR2 FQGNSA. The CDR3 DNA sequence: TGTGCCAGCAGCTTAGTCCATAGCAATCAGCCCCAGCATTTT. Translated: CASSLVHSNQPQHF.

The rearrangement joins TRBV28 to TRBJ1-1; 7 bases match TRBD1. CDR3 length equals 12 residues. Per germline, CDR1 MDHEN and CDR2 SYDVKM. Trimming removed 6 bases from V and 5 bases from J; junction bases left unmatched: 3. The CDR3 reads CASSDRETEAFF. The CDR3 nucleotides read TGTGCCAGCAGCGACAGGGAAACTGAAGCTTTCTTT.

About this clonotype itself: One junction end disagrees with the germline gene, perhaps due to a read error. This chain connects TRBV24-1 to TRBJ2-5, with a weak D call TRBD1 (6 bases). This CDR3 is 16 amino acids long. Germline V gene lookup returns CDR1 KGHDR and CDR2 SFDVKD. The CDR3 DNA follows: TGTGCCACCAGTGATTTGGCACAGGGCGGCCTCGGGACCCGGTACTTC. This codes for CATSDLAQGGLGTRYF.

This clonotype was picked up a small number of times. This sequence joins TRBV7-9 and TRBJ1-3; no reliable D call. The CDR3 length is 13 residues. V was clipped by 3 bases and J by 4 bases, with 7 bases between them. In germline, CDR1 is SEHNR, CDR2 FQNEAQ (reference sequence). The CDR3 sequence is CASSFTEGNTIYF. CDR3 DNA sequence: TGTGCCAGCAGCTTCACAGAGGGAAACACCATATATTTT.

A few counts support this clonotype. This sequence joins TRBV20-1 and TRBJ2-5; the match to TRBD1 covers 10 bases. The trim removed 1 base at V and 4 bases at J, leaving 6 bases unmatched. CDR1 and CDR2 from the germline V gene are DFQATT and SNEGSKA (reference sequence). This CDR3 is built from 15 residues. The DNA for the CDR3 is TGCAGTGCTAGAGTCAGACAGGGGGCGGGAGAGACCCAGTACTTC. As protein: CSARVRQGAGETQYF.

With regard to this clonotype: Germline and junction disagree at one end, which may indicate a read error. The chain recombines TRBV20-1 with TRBJ2-1; TRBD2 aligns across 13 bases. The CDR3 is made up of 16 amino acids. Germline loops: CDR1 DFQATT, CDR2 SNEGSKA (reference sequence). The CDR3 loop is CSAPNTRTSGSHEQSF. CDR3 DNA: TGCAGTGCTCCCAACACGAGGACTAGCGGGAGCCATGAGCAGTCCTTC.

This clonotype was recorded only once. One base away lies a much larger clone, so this may be a sequencing read error. J is TRBJ1-2 and V is TRBV6-5; 8 bases map to TRBD1. This CDR3 contains 13 residues. Per germline, CDR1 MNHEY and CDR2 SVGAGI. CDR3: CASSYAGGRGYIF. CDR3 coding DNA: TGTGCCAGCAGTTACGCAGGGGGCCGGGGCTACATCTTC.

This clonotype was seen a handful of times. The chain recombines TRBV4-2 with TRBJ2-7; D possibly uses TRBD1 or TRBD2 (5 bases each). This CDR3 is built from 13 residues. The germline CDR1 and CDR2 sequences are LGHNA and YNFKEQ. Trimming took 6 bases from V and 6 from J, leaving 15 bases between them. The CDR3 DNA follows: TGTGCCAGCAGACCCTGGGGGAGTTTCGAGCAGTACTTC. Translated, it gives CASRPWGSFEQYF.

V usage is TRBV6-6 and J usage is TRBJ2-6; possible D gene TRBD2, 5 bases. V gave up 2 bases and J gave up 0 bases, with 8 bases separating them. CDR3 size: 16 residues. The germline CDR1 and CDR2 sequences are MNHNY and SVGAGI (reference sequence). The CDR3 coding sequence is TGTGCCAGCAGTTACACGGGAAACTCTGGGGCCAACGTCCTGACTTTC. Translated, it gives CASSYTGNSGANVLTF.